The T cell receptor beta chain under discussion was sequenced for a study of beta chain features in type 1 diabetes. Germline CDR1 reads SGHTA; CDR2 reads FQGNSA. The V gene lost 1 base and the J gene lost 3 bases, with 10 bases spanning the gap. The CDR3 is 14 amino acids. Regarding the study as a whole: Researchers reported that naive, central memory and Treg TCRB repertoires appeared more similar in patients than in healthy donors. Shortening that was moderate but significant affected the TCRB CDR3s of Type 1 diabetes patients in all four CD4+ subsets.

Expressed TCRB transcripts were sequenced because the entire RNA isolate underwent reverse transcription. Using immunoSEQ multiplex PCR, the repertoire was profiled, and TCRdb retains in-frame clones only, with some absent. Of fewer than 300,000 clones in the sample, approximately 11% are singletons; the top ten hold around 0.017%. This clone has just a few counts. Its antigen is not identified. The chain uses TRBV7-2 and TRBJ2-7; tentative D call: TRBD1 (6 bases). The receptor was derived from a man younger than 45 with type 1 diabetes. The sample was naive CD4+ T cells from blood. The CDR3 sequence: CASSLVQGLYEQYF. CDR3 sequence (DNA): TGTGCCAGCAGCTTAGTACAGGGCCTCTACGAGCAGTACTTC.